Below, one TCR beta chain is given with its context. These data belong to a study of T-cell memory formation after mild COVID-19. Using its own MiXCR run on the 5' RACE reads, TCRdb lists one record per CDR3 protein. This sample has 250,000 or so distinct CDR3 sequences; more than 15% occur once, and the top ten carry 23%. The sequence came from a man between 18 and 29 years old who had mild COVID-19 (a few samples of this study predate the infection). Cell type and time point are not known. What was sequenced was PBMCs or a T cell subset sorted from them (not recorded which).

For the CDR3, the DNA is TGTGCCAGCAGTACAGGGGTCACAGATACGCAGTATTTT. This encodes CASSTGVTDTQYF. This chain joins TRBV11-1 and TRBJ2-3; 7 bases are shared with TRBD1. Trimming took 6 bases from V and 2 from J; bases not matched to a gene: 2. This CDR3 comprises 13 residues. Germline-derived CDR1 and CDR2 are SGHAT and FQDESV (reference sequence).